Listed below are T cell receptor beta chains from one sample, sequenced in a study of cytomegalovirus exposure and HLA in healthy donors. Clones were read by immunoSEQ multiplex PCR, and TCRdb kept only the in-frame ones, dropping some. The sample data list about 200,000 clones. The source material was PBMCs. The receptors originated from a girl aged 2 to 9 in good health and CMV-seropositive. Both conserved end residues are part of each CDR3. D genes are given only for firm matches.

d_call: TRBD2; v_call: TRBV28; j_call: TRBJ2-1; cdr3_nt: TGTGCCAGCAGTACTTGGCGGGAGGGCCTCAATGAGCAGTTCTTC; cdr3_aa: CASSTWREGLNEQFF
d_call: TRBD1; v_call: TRBV7-2; j_call: TRBJ1-2; cdr3_nt: TGTGCCAGCAGCCCCATTCAGGGACAGGGTCATGGCTACACCTTC; cdr3_aa: CASSPIQGQGHGYTF
d_call: -; v_call: TRBV29-1; j_call: TRBJ1-2; cdr3_nt: TGCAGCGTTGAACCGGGGGGGGGTGGCTACACCTTC; cdr3_aa: CSVEPGGGGYTF
d_call: TRBD2; v_call: TRBV6-1; j_call: TRBJ2-1; cdr3_nt: TGTGCCAGCAGTGATGCGGGACTAGCGGTCGAGCAGTTCTTC; cdr3_aa: CASSDAGLAVEQFF
d_call: TRBD2; v_call: TRBV4-1; j_call: TRBJ2-1; cdr3_nt: TGCGCCAGCAGCCAAGAGTTCCCGGGACTAGCATACAATGAGCAGTTCTTC; cdr3_aa: CASSQEFPGLAYNEQFF
d_call: -; v_call: TRBV27; j_call: TRBJ1-2; cdr3_nt: TGTGCCAGCAGACCGGGGACTGTAAATGGCTACACCTTC; cdr3_aa: CASRPGTVNGYTF
d_call: -; v_call: TRBV7-9; j_call: TRBJ2-5; cdr3_nt: TGTGCCAGCAGCTTACGGTCCGGGGGAGGGGGAGAGACCCAGTACTTC; cdr3_aa: CASSLRSGGGGETQYF
d_call: -; v_call: TRBV28; j_call: TRBJ1-3; cdr3_nt: TGTGCCAGCAGTCCTCCCTATAACTCTGGAAACACCATATATTTT; cdr3_aa: CASSPPYNSGNTIYF
d_call: -; v_call: TRBV27; j_call: TRBJ2-1; cdr3_nt: TGTGCCAGCAGTCCGGACTCCATGAGCTCCTACAATGAGCAGTTCTTC; cdr3_aa: CASSPDSMSSYNEQFF
d_call: -; v_call: TRBV30; j_call: TRBJ1-5; cdr3_nt: TGTGCCTGGGGAGGGTCCATCAATAGCAATCAGCCCCAGCATTTT; cdr3_aa: CAWGGSINSNQPQHF
d_call: -; v_call: TRBV5-3; j_call: TRBJ1-1; cdr3_nt: TGTGCCAGAAGCTTGGTACCAGGGGAAGAAACTGAAGCTTTCTTT; cdr3_aa: CARSLVPGEETEAFF
d_call: TRBD2; v_call: TRBV13; j_call: TRBJ2-1; cdr3_nt: TGTGCCAGCAGCTTAGGACTAGCGGGAGTAAATGAGCAGTTCTTC; cdr3_aa: CASSLGLAGVNEQFF
d_call: TRBD1; v_call: TRBV6-6; j_call: TRBJ1-1; cdr3_nt: TGTGCCAGCACCCCGATGTCCGGGACAGACACTGAAGCTTTCTTT; cdr3_aa: CASTPMSGTDTEAFF